Below are 20 T cell receptor beta chains sequenced from a single sample in a study of human T cells and chemical hapten exposure. TCRdb recomputed calls from the RACE reads with MiXCR, one row per CDR3 protein. Of tens of thousands of distinct CDR3 sequences in the sample, about 10% were seen once. Time point reported: patch test 2, 6 weeks after DPC sensitization. Treatment denoted: therapeutic diphenylcyclopropenone sensitization with weekly scalp DPC. The sample consisted of whole blood, taken in connection with sensitization to the hapten diphenylcyclopropenone (DPC). The receptors shown here come from a woman in her 50s with alopecia areata. Some clones in this sample may be carry-over from other donors' samples.

This clonotype was counted many times. This chain joins TRBV20-1 and TRBJ1-5, with 9 bases aligning to TRBD1. Unmatched junction bases numbered 8, after V lost 1 base and J lost 7 bases. This CDR3 has 15 amino acids. CDR1 is DFQATT and CDR2 is SNEGSKA in the germline V gene (reference sequence). The CDR3 DNA follows: TGCAGTGCTAGAGGGGCTGGGACAGGGCAGCAGCCCCAGCATTTT. Translated, it gives CSARGAGTGQQPQHF.

This clonotype showed up many times. The V call is TRBV29-1, the J call TRBJ2-5; D call uncertain. The CDR3 is 10 residues long. Germline-derived CDR1 and CDR2 are SQVTM and ANQGSEA. With 3 bases removed from V and 1 base from J, the gap between germline ends came to 0 bases. The CDR3 sequence is CSVDQETQYF. In nucleotides, the CDR3 is TGCAGCGTTGACCAAGAGACCCAGTACTTC.

The gene calls are TRBV4-1 and TRBJ1-5, with a possible D match to TRBD1 (6 bases). Between the trimmed V and J ends, which lost 3 bases and 6 bases, there was a span of 12 bases. The CDR3 runs to 14 residues. Germline CDR1 reads MGHRA; CDR2 reads YSYEKL. This CDR3 reads CASSHPLRGQPQHF. CDR3 nucleotides: TGCGCCAGCAGCCATCCACTCAGGGGTCAGCCCCAGCATTTT.

A few counts support this clonotype. V and J are TRBV4-1 and TRBJ2-4; perhaps TRBD1 as D (6 bases). The CDR3 contains 16 residues. Germline CDR1 is MGHRA and CDR2 is YSYEKL. V dropped 3 bases and J dropped 0 bases, with 12 bases sitting between them. CDR3 region: CASSQGQLIAKNIQYF. The DNA for the CDR3 is TGCGCCAGCAGCCAGGGACAACTTATAGCCAAAAACATTCAGTACTTC.

The V call is TRBV11-2, the J call TRBJ2-1; TRBD2 agrees at 7 bases. Per the germline V gene, CDR1 is SGHAT and CDR2 is FQNNGV. The trim removed 2 bases at V and 7 bases at J, leaving 14 bases unmatched. This CDR3 contains 17 residues. DNA for the CDR3: TGTGCCAGCAGCTTAATCCCCCCCCCAGCGGGGTTAAATGAGCAGTTCTTC. Amino acids: CASSLIPPPAGLNEQFF.

The sample holds many counts of this clonotype. This chain joins TRBV19 and TRBJ2-4; TRBD1 aligns across 7 bases. Trimming removed 4 bases from V and 12 bases from J; junction bases left unmatched: 12. The CDR3 sequence is 14 residues long. Germline loops: CDR1 LNHDA, CDR2 SQIVND (reference sequence). The CDR3 reads CASSRSEGAPTQYF. In nucleotides, the CDR3 is TGTGCCAGTAGTAGGTCAGAGGGGGCACCGACTCAGTACTTC.

The chain is built from TRBV11-2 and TRBJ1-1; TRBD1 agrees at 7 bases. Trimming removed 5 bases from V and 2 bases from J; junction bases left unmatched: 5. In germline, CDR1 is SGHAT, CDR2 FQNNGV. The CDR3 extends over 14 amino acids. In DNA form, the CDR3 reads TGTGCCAGCAGCAAAGACAGGGTTAACACTGAAGCTTTCTTT. It is translated as CASSKDRVNTEAFF.

This clonotype was seen repeatedly, ten times or more. This chain links TRBV29-1 with TRBJ1-5; 7 nucleotides align to TRBD1. CDR1 is SQVTM, CDR2 ANQGSEA, per germline. This CDR3 comprises 15 residues. The V and J ends lost 4 bases and 2 bases, in that order; junction bases with no gene match: 8. The CDR3 here is CSVVEGAYGNQPQHF. The CDR3 DNA follows: TGCAGCGTTGTCGAGGGGGCTTACGGCAATCAGCCCCAGCATTTT. Full variable domain (missing parts from reference TRBV29-1 and TRBJ1-5): SAVISQKPSRDICQRGTSLTIQCQVDSQVTMMFWYRQQPGQSLTLIATANQGSEATYESGFVIDKFPISRPNLTFSTLTVSNMSPEDSSIYLCSVVEGAYGNQPQHFGDGTRLSIL.

In its sample, this clonotype was seen many times. V gene TRBV4-3 combines with J gene TRBJ1-1; tentative D call: TRBD1 (6 bases). The CDR3 is 17 amino acids. The germline CDR1 and CDR2 sequences are LGHNA and YSLEER. Trimming took off 0 bases at V and 4 bases at J, with 18 bases between the two ends. Written as DNA, the CDR3 is TGCGCCAGCAGCCAAGATTGGCAACAGCAGGGGAGCACTGAAGCTTTCTTT. Amino acids: CASSQDWQQQGSTEAFF.

This clonotype has ten or more counts. This chain links TRBV19 with TRBJ2-4, with TRBD2 identical over 11 bases. Germline CDR1 and CDR2: LNHDA and SQIVND (reference sequence). Trimming cost V 4 bases and J 8 bases; bases outside gene matches: 10. The CDR3 length is 16 residues. DNA of the CDR3: TGTGCCAGTAGTACCTCCCGGACTAGCGGGTGGGACATTCAGTACTTC. Residues: CASSTSRTSGWDIQYF.

The V and J genes are TRBV9 and TRBJ2-3; maybe TRBD1 (6 bases). Deletions cut 4 bases from V and 2 bases from J, with 11 bases between. Germline V gene lookup returns CDR1 SGDLS and CDR2 YYNGEE. The CDR3 is 14 residues long. The CDR3 sequence: CASSSTGATDTQYF. CDR3 coding DNA: TGTGCCAGCAGCTCGACAGGCGCCACAGATACGCAGTATTTT.

This clonotype occurred a few times. The chain employs TRBV5-1 and TRBJ2-1; 8 bases align to TRBD2. In germline, CDR1 is SGHRS, CDR2 YFSETQ. The CDR3 is 14 amino acids. Losses at the gene ends were 2 bases for V and 7 bases for J; bases not matched to a gene: 5. Here the CDR3 DNA reads TGCGCCAGCAGCTTAGCGGGAGATGGTAATGAGCAGTTCTTC. Protein: CASSLAGDGNEQFF.

This clonotype was counted between two and nine times. This chain connects TRBV7-2 to TRBJ2-3, with 11 positions matching TRBD2. Trimming at V came to 5 bases and at J to 2 bases, leaving 6 bases not matched to a gene. Germline CDR1 is SGHTA and CDR2 is FQGNSA. CDR3 length equals 16 residues. CDR3 nucleotide sequence: TGTGCCAGCAGCCCGACGGGACTAGCGGCCACAGATACGCAGTATTTT. It codes for CASSPTGLAATDTQYF.

The CDR3 region has the DNA TGTGCCAGCACCTACCCTGGACGGGACACTGAAGCTTTCTTT. Residues: CASTYPGRDTEAFF. The V call is TRBV7-2, the J call TRBJ1-1; D remains ambiguous. Germline V lookup: CDR1 SGHTA, CDR2 FQGNSA. This CDR3 contains 14 residues. V lost 7 bases to trimming and J lost 3 bases, with 15 bases between them.

This clonotype was counted only a few times. The rearrangement joins TRBV3-1 to TRBJ2-2; D remains unclear. There are 17 residues in the CDR3. The germline V gene encodes CDR1 LGHDT and CDR2 YNNKEL (reference sequence). V shed 0 bases and J shed 1 base, with 12 bases lying between them. The CDR3 sequence is CASSQDRQLLNTGELFF. CDR3 bases: TGTGCCAGCAGCCAAGATCGGCAGTTACTGAACACCGGGGAGCTGTTTTTT.

The genes are TRBV21-1 and TRBJ2-7. TRBV21-1 is flagged as a pseudogene. The CDR3 runs to 14 residues. The DNA for the CDR3 is TGTGCCAGCAGCAAAAAGGACAGCTCCTACGAGCAGTACTTC. It yields the protein CASSKKDSSYEQYF.

This clonotype was seen ten or more times. The rearrangement links TRBV6-2 or TRBV6-3 to TRBJ2-3; perhaps TRBD1 as D (6 bases). Between the trimmed V and J ends, which lost 6 bases and 0 bases, there was a span of 10 bases. CDR1 is MNHEY, CDR2 SVGEGT, per germline. This CDR3 has 14 residues. CDR3 sequence: CASRPTGSTDTQYF. Written as DNA, the CDR3 is TGTGCCAGCAGACCGACAGGAAGCACAGATACGCAGTATTTT.

This clonotype was counted between two and nine times. This chain connects TRBV28 to TRBJ2-7, with 9 bases matching TRBD2. V shed 7 bases, J shed 6 bases, and the junction held 10 bases outside the gene matches. This CDR3 contains 14 residues. CDR1 and CDR2 (germline): MDHEN, SYDVKM. CDR3 residues: CASTLAGGRGEQYF. DNA for the CDR3: TGTGCCAGCACCCTCGCCGGCGGGAGGGGCGAGCAGTACTTC.

This rearrangement joins TRBV28 to TRBJ1-1; D ambiguous. Per the germline V gene, CDR1 is MDHEN and CDR2 is SYDVKM. CDR3 length: 13 residues. Trimming shortened V by 7 bases and J by 0 bases, and 9 bases separated the two germline ends. The CDR3 protein is CASIGRMNTEAFF. CDR3 nucleotides: TGTGCCAGCATCGGACGGATGAACACTGAAGCTTTCTTT.

In its sample, this clonotype was seen many times. The genes are TRBV5-1 and TRBJ2-7; D ambiguous. Trimming removed 3 bases from V and 6 bases from J, with 13 bases in between. Germline-derived CDR1 and CDR2 are SGHRS and YFSETQ. The CDR3 length is 13 residues. The CDR3 is CASSSAADTEQYF. The CDR3 DNA sequence: TGCGCCAGCAGCTCCGCCGCCGATACCGAGCAGTACTTC.